A selection of T cell receptor beta chains follows, all from one sample in a study of T cells after posttransplantation cyclophosphamide. TCRdb's copy holds only in-frame clones and misses some; the assay was immunoSEQ multiplex PCR. In total the sample includes fewer than 55,000 clones, none of them seen once. Sample: PBMCs. These receptors all stem from a middle-aged man in good health, CMV-negative, and a related stem cell transplant donor. CDR3s include the opening cysteine and the closing phenylalanine or tryptophan. The order of the fields is V gene, J gene, D gene, clone size, CDR3 protein, CDR3 DNA. The D gene is left open where the match is weak. Expanded clones are given a class, and other clones once, few, many or no size at all.

V gene: TRBV27
J gene: TRBJ2-3
D gene: TRBD2
clone size: many
CDR3 protein: CASSFGLAGGPRTQYF
CDR3 DNA: TGTGCCAGCAGTTTCGGACTAGCGGGGGGGCCGCGAACGCAGTATTTT

V gene: TRBV6-5
J gene: TRBJ1-5
D gene: .
clone size: many
CDR3 protein: CASSRQGLQNQPQHF
CDR3 DNA: TGTGCCAGCAGTCGTCAAGGACTGCAGAATCAGCCCCAGCATTTT

V gene: TRBV27
J gene: TRBJ1-2
D gene: .
clone size: few
CDR3 protein: CASSLLGADYGYTF
CDR3 DNA: TGTGCCAGCAGTTTATTAGGGGCAGACTATGGCTACACCTTC

V gene: TRBV27
J gene: TRBJ1-2
D gene: TRBD1
clone size: .
CDR3 protein: CASSTTWTGGSIGYTF
CDR3 DNA: TGTGCCAGCAGTACAACTTGGACAGGGGGCAGTATTGGCTACACCTTC

V gene: TRBV6-6
J gene: TRBJ1-1
D gene: .
clone size: .
CDR3 protein: CASSYSALNTEAFF
CDR3 DNA: TGTGCCAGCAGTTACTCAGCCCTGAACACTGAAGCTTTCTTT

V gene: TRBV6-6
J gene: TRBJ2-1
D gene: TRBD2
clone size: .
CDR3 protein: CASSQTSGGANEQFF
CDR3 DNA: TGTGCCAGCAGTCAGACTAGCGGGGGGGCGAATGAGCAGTTCTTC

V gene: TRBV18
J gene: TRBJ1-6
D gene: .
clone size: many
CDR3 protein: CASSPTTGSAYNSPLHF
CDR3 DNA: TGTGCCAGCTCACCCACCACGGGTTCGGCCTATAATTCACCCCTCCACTTT

V gene: TRBV10-3
J gene: TRBJ1-3
D gene: .
clone size: many
CDR3 protein: CATHTTGSLDTIYF
CDR3 DNA: TGTGCCACCCACACCACGGGGTCCCTTGACACCATATATTTT

V gene: TRBV28
J gene: TRBJ1-5
D gene: .
clone size: many
CDR3 protein: CASSGGAQPQHF
CDR3 DNA: TGTGCCAGCAGTGGGGGGGCTCAGCCCCAGCATTTT

V gene: TRBV27
J gene: TRBJ1-5
D gene: TRBD1
clone size: many
CDR3 protein: CASSWTGGSFGQPQHF
CDR3 DNA: TGTGCCAGCAGTTGGACAGGGGGGAGTTTCGGGCAGCCCCAGCATTTT

V gene: TRBV4-1
J gene: TRBJ1-1
D gene: .
clone size: many
CDR3 protein: CASSHAAGAFF
CDR3 DNA: TGCGCCAGCAGCCATGCCGCAGGTGCTTTCTTT

V gene: TRBV7-9
J gene: TRBJ1-2
D gene: TRBD1
clone size: many
CDR3 protein: CASSPGLDRAYGYTF
CDR3 DNA: TGTGCCAGCAGCCCCGGGCTCGACAGGGCATATGGCTACACCTTC

V gene: TRBV18
J gene: TRBJ1-1
D gene: .
clone size: many
CDR3 protein: CASSPSGGTNTEAFF
CDR3 DNA: TGTGCCAGCTCACCAAGTGGCGGGACGAACACTGAAGCTTTCTTT

V gene: TRBV6-1
J gene: TRBJ1-2
D gene: .
clone size: few
CDR3 protein: CASSRTRDINYGYTF
CDR3 DNA: TGTGCCAGCAGCAGAACTCGGGACATCAACTATGGCTACACCTTC

V gene: TRBV7-2
J gene: TRBJ2-3
D gene: TRBD2
clone size: many
CDR3 protein: CASSLSGRASADTQYF
CDR3 DNA: TGTGCCAGCAGCTTGAGCGGGAGGGCCTCGGCAGATACGCAGTATTTT

V gene: TRBV14
J gene: TRBJ2-3
D gene: TRBD2
clone size: many
CDR3 protein: CASSQQRGVKDTQYF
CDR3 DNA: TGTGCCAGCAGCCAACAGCGGGGGGTGAAGGATACGCAGTATTTT

V gene: TRBV11-3
J gene: TRBJ2-1
D gene: TRBD2
clone size: many
CDR3 protein: CASSLVRAGGSYNEQFF
CDR3 DNA: TGTGCCAGCAGCTTAGTTCGAGCGGGAGGTTCCTACAATGAGCAGTTCTTC

V gene: TRBV27
J gene: TRBJ1-5
D gene: .
clone size: many
CDR3 protein: CASSLRGGFQPQHF
CDR3 DNA: TGTGCCAGCAGTTTAAGGGGTGGTTTTCAGCCCCAGCATTTT

V gene: TRBV5-1
J gene: TRBJ2-7
D gene: .
clone size: many
CDR3 protein: CASSPDSSYEQYF
CDR3 DNA: TGCGCCAGCAGCCCCGACAGTTCCTACGAGCAGTACTTC

V gene: TRBV11-3
J gene: TRBJ1-3
D gene: .
clone size: few
CDR3 protein: CASSLGVYRAGNTIYF
CDR3 DNA: TGTGCCAGCAGCTTAGGTGTGTACAGGGCTGGAAACACCATATATTTT

V gene: TRBV5-4
J gene: TRBJ2-1
D gene: .
clone size: many
CDR3 protein: CASSSDPGGYNEQFF
CDR3 DNA: TGTGCCAGCAGCTCGGACCCCGGGGGCTACAATGAGCAGTTCTTC

V gene: TRBV27
J gene: TRBJ1-2
D gene: .
clone size: many
CDR3 protein: CASSRGYGYTF
CDR3 DNA: TGTGCCAGCAGCCGGGGCTATGGCTACACCTTC

V gene: TRBV25-1
J gene: TRBJ2-1
D gene: TRBD2
clone size: many
CDR3 protein: CASSEPTSGNYNEQFF
CDR3 DNA: TGTGCCAGCAGTGAGCCCACTAGCGGCAACTACAATGAGCAGTTCTTC

V gene: TRBV19
J gene: TRBJ1-2
D gene: TRBD1
clone size: many
CDR3 protein: CASSEQGAVGYTF
CDR3 DNA: TGTGCCAGTAGTGAACAGGGGGCGGTAGGCTACACCTTC

V gene: TRBV5-1
J gene: TRBJ1-1
D gene: .
clone size: many
CDR3 protein: CASSPLTSMNTEAFF
CDR3 DNA: TGCGCCAGCAGCCCCTTGACATCGATGAACACTGAAGCTTTCTTT

V gene: TRBV7-8
J gene: TRBJ2-3
D gene: .
clone size: many
CDR3 protein: CASIKGGGASTDTQYF
CDR3 DNA: TGTGCCAGCATCAAAGGTGGCGGGGCTAGCACAGATACGCAGTATTTT

V gene: TRBV20-1
J gene: TRBJ2-3
D gene: .
clone size: .
CDR3 protein: CSAEADNTQYF
CDR3 DNA: TGCAGTGCCGAAGCGGATAATACGCAGTATTTT

V gene: TRBV4-2
J gene: TRBJ2-5
D gene: TRBD1
clone size: .
CDR3 protein: CASSQEGQVGEQYF
CDR3 DNA: TGTGCCAGCAGCCAAGAGGGACAGGTGGGGGAGCAGTACTTC

V gene: TRBV4-3
J gene: TRBJ2-1
D gene: .
clone size: many
CDR3 protein: CASSQDARSGSYNEQFF
CDR3 DNA: TGCGCCAGCAGCCAAGATGCCCGTAGCGGCTCCTACAATGAGCAGTTCTTC

V gene: TRBV4-2
J gene: TRBJ1-6
D gene: TRBD1
clone size: many
CDR3 protein: CASSQDLGQESPLHF
CDR3 DNA: TGTGCCAGCAGCCAAGATCTGGGACAGGAGTCACCCCTCCACTTT

V gene: TRBV2
J gene: TRBJ2-2
D gene: TRBD1
clone size: few
CDR3 protein: CASKRTGNTGELFF
CDR3 DNA: TGTGCCAGCAAGAGGACAGGGAACACCGGGGAGCTGTTTTTT

V gene: TRBV19
J gene: TRBJ1-4
D gene: .
clone size: many
CDR3 protein: CASSLTGTGEKLFF
CDR3 DNA: TGTGCCAGTAGTCTCACAGGGACGGGAGAAAAACTGTTTTTT

V gene: TRBV4-1
J gene: TRBJ2-7
D gene: TRBD2
clone size: many
CDR3 protein: CASSRSSGEGFTYEQYF
CDR3 DNA: TGCGCCAGCAGCCGTTCTAGCGGGGAGGGTTTCACCTACGAGCAGTACTTC

V gene: TRBV4-1
J gene: TRBJ2-3
D gene: TRBD2
clone size: many
CDR3 protein: CASSLGLAGDTDTQYF
CDR3 DNA: TGCGCCAGCAGCCTAGGACTAGCGGGCGACACAGATACGCAGTATTTT

V gene: TRBV7-9
J gene: TRBJ2-7
D gene: .
clone size: many
CDR3 protein: CASSLDLGASGYEQYF
CDR3 DNA: TGTGCCAGCAGCTTAGATTTGGGGGCTAGCGGCTACGAGCAGTACTTC

V gene: TRBV7-2
J gene: TRBJ1-3
D gene: .
clone size: few
CDR3 protein: CASSLASGVGNTIYF
CDR3 DNA: TGTGCCAGCAGCCTAGCTTCAGGGGTGGGAAACACCATATATTTT

V gene: TRBV10-3
J gene: TRBJ2-7
D gene: TRBD2
clone size: many
CDR3 protein: CAIKGGSPTYEQYF
CDR3 DNA: TGTGCCATCAAGGGCGGGAGCCCAACCTACGAGCAGTACTTC

V gene: TRBV6-1
J gene: TRBJ2-1
D gene: TRBD2
clone size: many
CDR3 protein: CASDERWGGFEQFF
CDR3 DNA: TGTGCCAGCGATGAACGGTGGGGGGGTTTTGAGCAGTTCTTC

V gene: TRBV29-1
J gene: TRBJ2-5
D gene: .
clone size: many
CDR3 protein: CSVELSRGFLGQETQYF
CDR3 DNA: TGCAGCGTTGAACTCTCACGAGGGTTTTTGGGGCAAGAGACCCAGTACTTC

V gene: TRBV9
J gene: TRBJ1-1
D gene: TRBD1
clone size: many
CDR3 protein: CASSRTGVGTEAFF
CDR3 DNA: TGTGCCAGCAGCCGGACAGGGGTGGGGACTGAAGCTTTCTTT

V gene: TRBV19
J gene: TRBJ2-1
D gene: TRBD2
clone size: many
CDR3 protein: CASSLPRGTSHNEQFF
CDR3 DNA: TGTGCCAGTAGTCTCCCTAGGGGGACTAGTCACAATGAGCAGTTCTTC

V gene: TRBV9
J gene: TRBJ1-1
D gene: .
clone size: many
CDR3 protein: CASTSEVGTEAFF
CDR3 DNA: TGTGCCAGCACCTCTGAGGTCGGGACTGAAGCTTTCTTT

V gene: TRBV5-1
J gene: TRBJ2-1
D gene: .
clone size: many
CDR3 protein: CASSLVQGNEQFF
CDR3 DNA: TGCGCCAGCAGCTTGGTACAGGGCAATGAGCAGTTCTTC

V gene: TRBV19
J gene: TRBJ1-5
D gene: TRBD1
clone size: many
CDR3 protein: CASSIFPGQGNQPQHF
CDR3 DNA: TGTGCCAGTAGTATATTCCCGGGACAGGGAAATCAGCCCCAGCATTTT

V gene: TRBV10-2
J gene: TRBJ2-2
D gene: .
clone size: many
CDR3 protein: CASSELRLAPGTGELFF
CDR3 DNA: TGCGCCAGCAGTGAGTTGAGGCTAGCCCCGGGCACCGGGGAGCTGTTTTTT

V gene: TRBV9
J gene: TRBJ1-2
D gene: .
clone size: .
CDR3 protein: CASSDGGPSGYTF
CDR3 DNA: TGCGCCAGCAGCGACGGGGGACCGAGTGGCTACACCTTC

V gene: TRBV6-1
J gene: TRBJ1-5
D gene: TRBD1
clone size: many
CDR3 protein: CASSEGQGASQPQHF
CDR3 DNA: TGTGCCAGCAGTGAAGGACAGGGGGCTAGTCAGCCCCAGCATTTT

V gene: TRBV5-1
J gene: TRBJ1-1
D gene: TRBD1
clone size: many
CDR3 protein: CASSLSPGGDGEAFF
CDR3 DNA: TGCGCCAGCAGCTTATCCCCAGGGGGCGATGGTGAAGCTTTCTTT

V gene: TRBV27
J gene: TRBJ2-1
D gene: TRBD2
clone size: .
CDR3 protein: CASSLTSGTSEQFF
CDR3 DNA: TGTGCCAGCAGTTTAACTAGCGGGACGTCTGAGCAGTTCTTC

V gene: TRBV11-3
J gene: TRBJ2-3
D gene: TRBD2
clone size: many
CDR3 protein: CASSHRTSGYTDTQYF
CDR3 DNA: TGTGCCAGCAGCCATAGGACTAGCGGCTACACAGATACGCAGTATTTT